Shown below are 30 T cell receptor beta chains from a single sample sequenced in a study of neurological immune-mediated disorders. Using its own MiXCR run on the 5' RACE reads, TCRdb lists one record per CDR3 protein. The sample yields 80,000 or so distinct CDR3 sequences, 9.4% seen once. Sequences were obtained from PBMCs. The receptors originated from a man aged 50 or older in good health.

This clonotype was counted ten times or more. The chain joins TRBV5-1 to TRBJ2-1; TRBD1 might be the D (5 bases). In germline, CDR1 is SGHRS, CDR2 YFSETQ. The CDR3 is 16 amino acids. Trimming pared 1 base from V and 1 base from J, leaving 12 bases between. This CDR3 is CASSLTGQSSYNEQFF. The CDR3 DNA sequence: TGCGCCAGCAGCTTGACAGGCCAGAGTTCCTACAATGAGCAGTTCTTC.

This clonotype showed up many times. The gene calls are TRBV6-1 and TRBJ2-7; D is undetermined. Trimming stripped 6 bases from V and 12 bases from J, with 18 bases between. Germline V gene sequence: CDR1 MNHNS, CDR2 SASEGT. The CDR3 contains 12 residues. CDR3 sequence (DNA): TGTGCCAGCAGAGAACCGCGCTACGAAGCGTACTTC. Translating it yields CASREPRYEAYF.

Ten or more counts support this clonotype. The genes are TRBV14 and TRBJ2-7, with 14 bases identical to TRBD2. Per the germline V gene, CDR1 is SGHDN and CDR2 is FVKESK. Trimming at V came to 0 bases and at J to 0 bases, leaving 7 bases not matched to a gene. The CDR3 loop spans 19 amino acids. CDR3 sequence: CASSQDRGLAGDSSYEQYF. CDR3 nucleotide sequence: TGTGCCAGCAGCCAAGACCGGGGACTAGCGGGGGACAGCTCCTACGAGCAGTACTTC.

In its sample, this clonotype was seen many times. V usage is TRBV7-2 and J usage is TRBJ2-4; 15 nucleotides line up with TRBD2. CDR1 and CDR2 (germline): SGHTA, FQGNSA. The CDR3 extends over 18 amino acids. V trimming: 5 bases; J trimming: 0 bases; junction bases outside the gene matches: 5. Here the CDR3 DNA reads TGTGCCAGCAGCCAGGGACTAGCGGGAGGACTAGCCAAAAACATTCAGTACTTC. Translating it yields CASSQGLAGGLAKNIQYF.

This clonotype was seen at least ten times. The chain links TRBV7-2 to TRBJ2-1; tentative D call: TRBD1 (6 bases). The germline V gene encodes CDR1 SGHTA and CDR2 FQGNSA. V lost 4 bases, J lost 4 bases, and 8 bases lay in between. This CDR3 has 13 amino acids. This CDR3 is CASSSGTYNEQFF. CDR3 nucleotide sequence: TGTGCCAGCAGCTCCGGGACATACAATGAGCAGTTCTTC.

This clonotype came up many times. The genes are TRBV29-1 and TRBJ1-4; D remains unclear. The germline V and J ends were trimmed by 2 bases and 7 bases, with 11 bases remaining between them. Germline-derived CDR1 and CDR2 are SQVTM and ANQGSEA. This CDR3 is built from 13 residues. DNA of the CDR3: TGCAGCGTTGAAAGGCAGGAGGGTGAAAAACTGTTTTTT. It translates to CSVERQEGEKLFF.

This clonotype was recorded many times. This chain joins TRBV6-6 and TRBJ1-4, with D hard to call. V gave up 7 bases and J gave up 5 bases, with 11 bases separating them. The length of the CDR3 is 13 residues. Germline V gene sequence: CDR1 MNHNY, CDR2 SVGAGI (reference sequence). CDR3: CASMGDANEKLFF. The DNA of the CDR3 is TGTGCCAGCATGGGCGATGCAAATGAAAAACTGTTTTTT.

This clonotype was observed at least ten times. The genes are TRBV20-1 and TRBJ2-5; 8 nucleotides match TRBD2. The CDR3 covers 15 residues. With V trimmed by 8 bases and J by 1 base, 12 bases remained unmatched. From germline, CDR1 is DFQATT and CDR2 SNEGSKA (reference sequence). CDR3 in DNA: TGCAGTACCGCCGGGGGGGGAGCCATCCAAGAGACCCAGTACTTC. This codes for CSTAGGGAIQETQYF.

This clonotype has a count of ten or more. V is TRBV5-1 and J is TRBJ2-2; D is undetermined. The V gene lost 0 bases and the J gene lost 4 bases, with 7 bases spanning the gap. This CDR3 is built from 14 residues. CDR1 is SGHRS and CDR2 is YFSETQ in the germline V gene. CDR3 protein: CASSLGQTTGELFF. DNA for the CDR3: TGCGCCAGCAGCTTGGGGCAGACCACCGGGGAGCTGTTTTTT.

This clonotype was observed many times. V is TRBV5-1 and J is TRBJ2-7; 10 nucleotides agree with TRBD1. Trimming cost V 4 bases and J 2 bases; bases outside gene matches: 6. CDR1 SGHRS and CDR2 YFSETQ come from the germline V gene. This CDR3 is 15 amino acids long. The CDR3 DNA is TGCGCCAGCAGCCCATCCGGGACAGGGGCCTACGAGCAGTACTTC. Translation gives CASSPSGTGAYEQYF.

This clonotype was observed many times. The chain joins TRBV12-3 or TRBV12-4 to TRBJ2-7; 12 nucleotides match TRBD2. CDR3 length: 16 residues. V was clipped by 3 bases and J by 2 bases; unmatched bases: 5. CDR3: CASSFFLAGGPYEQYF. The CDR3 DNA is TGTGCCAGCAGTTTTTTCCTAGCGGGAGGGCCCTACGAGCAGTACTTC.

The table lists this clonotype with a few counts. V usage is TRBV5-5 and J usage is TRBJ2-7, with 9 nucleotides matching TRBD2. The junction had 10 bases not matched to a gene; V was cut back by 3 bases and J by 6 bases. Germline V lookup: CDR1 SGHKS, CDR2 YYEKEE (reference sequence). This CDR3 comprises 15 residues. The CDR3 bases are TGTGCCAGCAGCTCGGCTAGCGGGACTCCAACCGAGCAGTACTTC. It yields the protein CASSSASGTPTEQYF.

The chain joins TRBV7-2 to TRBJ2-3; D is perhaps TRBD2 (5 bases). Trimming took 5 bases from V and 13 from J, leaving 25 bases between them. Looked up from germline, CDR1 is SGHTA and CDR2 is FQGNSA. The CDR3 has 15 residues. CDR3 amino acids: CASSAGGASTDTKYF. CDR3 in DNA: TGTGCCAGCAGCGCCGGAGGAGCGAGCACAGATACAAAGTATTTT.

There are many counts of this clonotype. J is TRBJ1-5 and V is TRBV7-8; TRBD1 might be the D (5 bases). The CDR3 has 15 residues. V lost 5 bases and J lost 0, with 11 bases in between. Per the germline V gene, CDR1 is SGHVS and CDR2 is FQNEAQ. The CDR3 DNA reads as TGTGCCAGCAGCCGGGGGTCGGATAGCAATCAGCCCCAGCATTTT. Encoded protein: CASSRGSDSNQPQHF.

This clonotype was detected ten times or more. V is TRBV5-1 and J is TRBJ2-3, with TRBD2 matching 8 bases. The CDR3 totals 16 residues. Germline-derived CDR1 and CDR2 are SGHRS and YFSETQ. The trim removed 3 bases at V and 3 bases at J, leaving 9 bases unmatched. The CDR3 DNA reads TGCGCCAGCAGCTCCGCCCCGGGACTAGGGACAGATACGCAGTATTTT. Encoded protein: CASSSAPGLGTDTQYF.

This clonotype was seen just once. This may stem from a read error, because a much larger clone lies one nucleotide away. V is TRBV10-2 and J is TRBJ2-3, with a weak D call TRBD2 (5 bases). The ends were cut back, 8 bases at V and 1 base at J, with 13 bases in the middle. CDR3 size: 14 residues. Per the germline V gene, CDR1 is WSHSY and CDR2 is SAAADI. CDR3 nucleotide sequence: TGCGCCAGCCCGGACTTAGCTGGCACAGATACGCAGTATTTT. Protein: CASPDLAGTDTQYF.

The DNA of the CDR3 is TGTGCCAGTAGCTCACAGGGGGTGGAGACCCAGTACTTC. This sequence encodes CASSSQGVETQYF. This sequence joins TRBV19 and TRBJ2-5, with 8 bases identical to TRBD1. The CDR3 has 13 residues. Germline CDR1 is LNHDA and CDR2 is SQIVND (reference sequence). Trimming cost V 6 bases and J 5 bases; bases outside gene matches: 5. The full variable domain, with the rest looked up from reference TRBV19 and TRBJ2-5, is DGGITQSPKYLFRKEGQNVTLSCEQNLNHDAMYWYRQDPGQGLRLIYYSQIVNDFQKGDIAEGYSVSREKKESFPLTVTSAQKNPTAFYLCASSSQGVETQYFGPGTRLLVL.

The table lists this clonotype with many counts. The rearrangement links TRBV9 to TRBJ2-3; TRBD1 matches 8 bases. This CDR3 is 15 amino acids long. J gave up 6 bases and V 0 bases, and 6 bases lay outside the gene matches. CDR1 is SGDLS, CDR2 YYNGEE, per germline. In nucleotides, the CDR3 is TGTGCCAGCAGCGTAGCGGGACAGGACGGGGATACGCAGTATTTT. This gives the protein CASSVAGQDGDTQYF.

This clonotype was seen at least ten times. The chain is built from TRBV7-3 and TRBJ2-2, with D perhaps TRBD2 (6 bases). V lost 1 base to trimming and J lost 4 bases, with 13 bases between them. This CDR3 contains 16 residues. The germline gives CDR1 SGHTA, CDR2 FQGTGA. The DNA for the CDR3 is TGTGCCAGCAGCTTAAGCCCGGCAGCGGGCACCGGGGAGCTGTTTTTT. The encoded protein is CASSLSPAAGTGELFF.

This clonotype was detected many times. CDR3 sequence (DNA): TGCGCCAGCAGCACAAGACTAGCGGGAACCGCAGATACGCAGTATTTT. Translating gives CASSTRLAGTADTQYF. V is TRBV5-1 and J is TRBJ2-3; 11 nucleotides match TRBD2. Trimming took 4 bases from V and 4 from J; bases not matched to a gene: 8. In germline, CDR1 is SGHRS, CDR2 YFSETQ. The CDR3 loop spans 16 amino acids.

This clonotype was counted many times. The CDR3 region is CASSIPQGSYSNQPQHF. The CDR3 coding sequence is TGTGCCAGCAGTATCCCACAGGGTTCCTATAGCAATCAGCCCCAGCATTTT. The chain employs TRBV28 and TRBJ1-5; a possible D gene is TRBD1 (6 bases). V was pared by 5 bases and J by 0 bases, with 17 bases between. Germline CDR1 and CDR2: MDHEN and SYDVKM. CDR3 length equals 17 residues.

Remarks on this clonotype: A much larger clone differs from this one at a single base, so this may be a read error. The chain uses TRBV20-1 and TRBJ1-5; 8 bases map to TRBD1. The CDR3 runs to 15 residues. Germline assignment: CDR1 DFQATT and CDR2 SNEGSKA (reference sequence). CDR3 residues: CSGQGAGYSHQPQHF. CDR3 nucleotide sequence: TGCAGTGGTCAGGGGGCGGGTTATAGCCATCAGCCCCAGCATTTT.

This clonotype has a count of ten or more. The CDR3 nucleotides are TGTGCCAGCAGTCCCGGACAGAACCAAGAGACCCAGTACTTC. It translates to CASSPGQNQETQYF. The chain is built from TRBV28 and TRBJ2-5; the D gene is possibly TRBD1 (6 bases). This CDR3 spans 14 amino acids. Trimming took 5 bases from V and 0 from J, leaving 10 bases between them. The germline gives CDR1 MDHEN, CDR2 SYDVKM.

The chain is built from TRBV5-1 and TRBJ2-7, with D unresolved. Trimming stripped 4 bases from V and 1 base from J, with 6 bases between. Germline V gene sequence: CDR1 SGHRS, CDR2 YFSETQ. CDR3 length: 12 residues. The CDR3 loop reads CASSALSYEQYF. CDR3 coding DNA: TGCGCCAGCAGCGCCCTTTCCTACGAGCAGTACTTC.

This clonotype has ten or more counts. This chain joins TRBV3-1 and TRBJ2-3; either TRBD1 or TRBD2 may supply D (5 bases each). CDR3 size: 16 residues. CDR1 and CDR2 (germline): LGHDT, YNNKEL (reference sequence). Trimming removed 4 bases from V and 0 bases from J, with 14 bases in between. The CDR3 loop is CASSLKGSGSTDTQYF. The CDR3 nucleotides read TGTGCCAGCAGCCTAAAGGGGAGCGGCAGCACAGATACGCAGTATTTT.

This clonotype has a count of ten or more. The chain employs TRBV20-1 and TRBJ2-7; 7 bases are shared with TRBD1. Per the germline V gene, CDR1 is DFQATT and CDR2 is SNEGSKA (reference sequence). The length of the CDR3 is 13 residues. Trimming took 4 bases from V and 3 from J; bases not matched to a gene: 6. The CDR3 bases are TGCAGTGCTATATCAGGGGGTCTCTACGAGCAGTACTTC. Translation gives CSAISGGLYEQYF.

J is TRBJ2-5 and V is TRBV20-1; 7 positions agree with TRBD2. The CDR3 length is 15 residues. With V trimmed by 1 base and J by 0 bases, 5 bases remained unmatched. Germline lookup yields CDR1 DFQATT and CDR2 SNEGSKA (reference sequence). DNA for the CDR3: TGCAGTGCTAGAGTGGCTAGCGGAGACCAAGAGACCCAGTACTTC. Amino acid sequence: CSARVASGDQETQYF.

This clonotype has a count of ten or more. The chain carries TRBV3-1 and TRBJ2-7; the match to TRBD2 covers 8 bases. Germline V gene data show CDR1 as LGHDT and CDR2 as YNNKEL (reference sequence). J was trimmed by 2 bases and V by 3 bases; bases with no gene match: 9. The length of the CDR3 is 16 residues. The CDR3, as DNA: TGTGCCAGCAGCCACGGGGGGGGGTTTACCCCCTACGAGCAGTACTTC. This gives the protein CASSHGGGFTPYEQYF.

This clonotype was seen repeatedly, ten times or more. The genes are TRBV3-1 and TRBJ2-7, with D perhaps TRBD1 (6 bases). The CDR3 contains 16 residues. CDR1 is LGHDT, CDR2 YNNKEL, per germline (reference sequence). The germline V and J ends were trimmed by 1 base and 2 bases, with 15 bases remaining between them. The CDR3 protein is CASSQGFGTPTYEQYF. CDR3 in DNA: TGTGCCAGCAGCCAAGGGTTCGGGACACCTACCTACGAGCAGTACTTC.

The gene calls are TRBV6-2 or TRBV6-3 and TRBJ1-1; D gene unclear. Between the trimmed V and J ends, which lost 2 bases and 11 bases, there was a span of 21 bases. Germline CDR1 MNHEY, CDR2 SVGEGT. This CDR3 has 15 residues. The CDR3 coding sequence is TGTGCCAGCAGTTACGGATCCGGAATTGTCCTGATGGCTTTCTTT. Its protein product is CASSYGSGIVLMAFF.